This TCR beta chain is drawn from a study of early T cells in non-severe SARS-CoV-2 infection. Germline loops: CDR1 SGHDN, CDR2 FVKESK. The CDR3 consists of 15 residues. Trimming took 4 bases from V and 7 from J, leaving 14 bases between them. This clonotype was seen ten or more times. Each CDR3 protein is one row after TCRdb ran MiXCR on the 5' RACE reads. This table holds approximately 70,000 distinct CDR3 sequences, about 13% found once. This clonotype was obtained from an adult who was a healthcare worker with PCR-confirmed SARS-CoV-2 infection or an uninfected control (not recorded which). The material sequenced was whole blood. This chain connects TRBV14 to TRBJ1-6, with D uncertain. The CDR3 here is CASSPTHRANSPLHF. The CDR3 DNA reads TGTGCCAGCAGCCCTACGCACAGAGCGAATTCACCCCTCCACTTT.